This section outlines one T cell receptor beta chain sequence together with its context. The sample contains more than one DNA sequence encoding this CDR3. Assay used: immunoSEQ multiplex PCR; TCRdb lists only in-frame clones, some missing. The sample holds more than 95,000 clones; roughly 80% are singletons and the top ten take about 5%. Trimming removed 6 bases at V and 2 bases at J, with 6 bases between. In germline, CDR1 is MDHEN, CDR2 SYDVKM. CDR3 length: 12 residues. The entry originates in a study of blood T cell repertoires in COVID-19. Study as a whole: COVID-19 samples, acute and convalescent, were from the United States, Italy and Spain. T cells, B-cell-depleted T cells, or PBMCs supplied cDNA or gDNA.

This chain joins TRBV28 and TRBJ2-3, with D hard to call. This clonotype was sampled from a man in his sixties with acute or convalescent COVID-19. The sequenced material came from peripheral blood. This CDR3 reads CASSSVTDTQYF. CDR3 nucleotides: TGTGCCAGCAGCTCAGTCACAGATACGCAGTATTTT.